What follows are 27 T cell receptor beta chains derived from one specimen sequenced in a study of molecular identifiers for immune sequencing clone quantification. TCRdb reprocessed the PCR reads via MiXCR and lists one record per CDR3 protein. This table holds about 320,000 distinct CDR3 sequences, over 20% found once. Sequenced input: naive CD8+ T cells from blood, with Jurkat cell RNA spiked in. Subset indicated: FACS-sorted CD8+CD4-CCR7+CD45RA+ naive T cells. The receptors come from a human donor in good health. Some libraries in this study had Jurkat cell RNA spiked in.

This clonotype has more than one count but fewer than ten. With a much larger clone just one base away, this may be a read error. V usage is TRBV29-1 and J usage is TRBJ2-5; D call uncertain. This CDR3 has 12 residues. The germline V gene encodes CDR1 SQVTM and CDR2 ANQGSEA. CDR3 loop: CSVESQKESQYF. The DNA for the CDR3 is TGCAGCGTTGAGTCCCAGAAAGAGTCCCAGTACTTC.

This chain links TRBV27 with TRBJ2-7; 8 nucleotides line up with TRBD1. In germline, CDR1 is MNHEY, CDR2 SMNVEV (reference sequence). The junction had 16 bases not matched to a gene; V was cut back by 5 bases and J by 7 bases. This CDR3 spans 16 amino acids. The CDR3 DNA follows: TGTGCCAGCAGTGGTGGGCCGGGACAGGCTTTCTGGGAGCAGTACTTC. Residues: CASSGGPGQAFWEQYF.

Comment on this clonotype: A much larger clone lies a single base off, so this may be a read error. The chain couples TRBV4-3 to TRBJ1-1; maybe TRBD1 (5 bases). Per germline, CDR1 LGHNA and CDR2 YSLEER. The CDR3 runs 15 residues. V lost 4 bases and J lost 11, with 23 bases in between. The chain's CDR3 is CASSPNLGEVSDAFF. The CDR3 coding sequence is TGCGCCAGCAGCCCCAATCTGGGGGAAGTATCCGACGCTTTCTTT.

Regarding this clonotype: One end of the junction fails to match germline, which may point to a read error. The rearrangement joins TRBV12-3 or TRBV12-4 to TRBJ1-2; possible D gene TRBD1, 5 bases. The CDR3 extends over 13 amino acids. The CDR3 reads CASSLIRAEGCTF. CDR3 DNA sequence: TGTGCCAGCAGTTTAATCAGGGCGGAGGGCTGCACCTTC.

This clonotype was seen ten or more times. The chain joins TRBV19 to TRBJ2-1; D is undetermined. V shed 5 bases and J shed 3 bases, with 11 bases lying between them. The CDR3 runs to 14 residues. Germline lookup yields CDR1 LNHDA and CDR2 SQIVND (reference sequence). The CDR3 sequence is CASSPRVVYNEQFF. The CDR3 DNA sequence: TGTGCCAGTAGTCCAAGGGTCGTCTACAATGAGCAGTTCTTC.

In DNA, the CDR3 is TGTGCCAGCTCACCAGACCGCGGACACCGGAACCCTCAAGAGACCCAGTACTTC. This codes for CASSPDRGHRNPQETQYF. The chain recombines TRBV18 with TRBJ2-5; the D gene is possibly TRBD1 (5 bases). V was cut by 2 bases and J by 2 bases, with 21 bases left in between. From germline, CDR1 is KGHSH and CDR2 LQKENI. This CDR3 contains 18 residues. The whole variable domain, filled in from reference TRBV18 and TRBJ2-5, reads NAGVMQNPRHLVRRRGQEARLRCSPMKGHSHVYWYRQLPEEGLKFMVYLQKENIIDESGMPKERFSAEFPKEGPSILRIQQVVRGDSAAYFCASSPDRGHRNPQETQYFGPGTRLLVL.

This clonotype was seen a few times. A much larger clonotype is one base distant, so this may be a read error. The chain has TRBV7-2 and TRBJ2-6; D remains ambiguous. CDR3 length: 11 amino acids. Germline V gene lookup returns CDR1 SGHTA and CDR2 FQGNSA. The CDR3 loop is CASSLPRRLGF. CDR3 DNA sequence: TGTGCCAGCAGCTTACCAAGGCGGTTGGGCTTC.

The V and J genes are TRBV27 and TRBJ1-1, with 10 bases matching TRBD1. With 1 base clipped from V and 8 bases from J, the junction kept 1 base outside the gene matches. From germline, CDR1 is MNHEY and CDR2 SMNVEV (reference sequence). CDR3 size: 13 residues. The CDR3 loop reads CASSLLGQGEAFF. The CDR3 region has the DNA TGTGCCAGCAGTTTATTGGGACAGGGGGAAGCTTTCTTT.

This clonotype was seen at least ten times. V and J are TRBV24-1 and TRBJ2-2; D not certain. The CDR3 is 13 amino acids. Between the trimmed V and J ends, which lost 6 bases and 1 base, there was a span of 5 bases. Germline CDR1 KGHDR, CDR2 SFDVKD. The chain's CDR3 is CATSNRNTGELFF. The CDR3 DNA reads TGTGCCACCAGTAACAGGAACACCGGGGAGCTGTTTTTT.

This clonotype was counted many times. The V and J genes are TRBV27 and TRBJ2-5; 8 nucleotides match TRBD2. The CDR3 sequence is 15 residues long. Germline CDR1 and CDR2: MNHEY and SMNVEV (reference sequence). The trim removed 1 base at V and 0 bases at J, leaving 1 base unmatched. The CDR3 protein is CASSLLAGYQETQYF. CDR3 bases: TGTGCCAGCAGTTTATTAGCGGGGTACCAAGAGACCCAGTACTTC.

The chain is built from TRBV6-5 and TRBJ2-7; possibly TRBD2 for D (5 bases). V was shortened by 6 bases and J by 5 bases, with 11 bases between the two germline ends. CDR3 size: 12 residues. Germline CDR1 and CDR2: MNHEY and SVGAGI. This CDR3 reads CASSSWRDEQYF. CDR3 DNA sequence: TGTGCCAGCAGCTCGTGGCGGGACGAGCAGTACTTC.

This clonotype occurred many times. The chain links TRBV6-5 to TRBJ2-1; TRBD1 might be the D (6 bases). The V gene's germline CDR1 is MNHEY and CDR2 SVGAGI. The CDR3 totals 15 residues. With 6 bases removed from V and 2 bases from J, the gap between germline ends came to 14 bases. The CDR3 DNA sequence: TGTGCCAGCAGGCCCGGACAGTTTCCCTACAATGAGCAGTTCTTC. Protein product: CASRPGQFPYNEQFF.

The chain is built from TRBV6-5 and TRBJ2-7, with 10 bases lining up with TRBD2. This CDR3 has 17 residues. Germline lookup yields CDR1 MNHEY and CDR2 SVGAGI. The V gene end was trimmed by 2 bases and the J gene end by 4 bases; junction bases not matched to a gene: 11. Written as DNA, the CDR3 is TGTGCCAGCAGTTACGGTAGCGGGGGGCCCGGGGGATACGAGCAGTACTTC. Its protein is CASSYGSGGPGGYEQYF.

This clonotype was counted a few times. This chain links TRBV7-9 with TRBJ2-5; the D gene is possibly TRBD2 (5 bases). Germline V gene data show CDR1 as SEHNR and CDR2 as FQNEAQ (reference sequence). The CDR3 has 15 amino acids. V gave up 5 bases and J gave up 0 bases, with 13 bases separating them. The DNA of the CDR3 is TGTGCCAGCAGCGGGGAACGGGGATACCAAGAGACCCAGTACTTC. As protein: CASSGERGYQETQYF.

Note on this clonotype: This sequence may be a read error, since a much larger clone differs from it by one base. Here the CDR3 omits its conserved ending phenylalanine or tryptophan, so a read error is the likely source. The chain combines TRBV19 with TRBJ1-1; D unclear. The CDR3 has 15 residues. Trimming removed 5 bases at V and 4 bases at J, with 17 bases between. Germline V gene data show CDR1 as LNHDA and CDR2 as SQIVND (reference sequence). CDR3 amino acids: CASSVRSGLSTEAFS. The CDR3 DNA reads TGTGCCAGTAGTGTGAGGAGTGGGCTGAGCACTGAAGCTTTCTCT.

This chain uses TRBV12-3 or TRBV12-4 with TRBJ2-3; 12 positions agree with TRBD2. The CDR3 loop spans 15 amino acids. V lost 6 bases to trimming and J lost 4 bases; unmatched junction nucleotides: 5. The CDR3 nucleotides read TGTGCCAGCAGGTTGACTAGCGGGGGACCAGATACGCAGTATTTT. Amino acid sequence: CASRLTSGGPDTQYF.

This sequence joins TRBV28 and TRBJ2-3; TRBD2 might be the D (6 bases). Looked up from germline, CDR1 is MDHEN and CDR2 is SYDVKM. Trimming left V 11 bases short and J 2 bases short, with 23 bases between. CDR3 length equals 16 residues. The CDR3 sequence is CAGTLRLVFNTDTQYF. The CDR3 nucleotides read TGTGCCGGCACCCTTCGACTAGTCTTCAACACAGATACGCAGTATTTT.

With regard to this clonotype: This clone may be a read error of a much larger clone one base away. The chain joins TRBV19 to TRBJ2-3, with 7 bases identical to TRBD2. The CDR3 runs to 17 residues. Germline CDR1 and CDR2: LNHDA and SQIVND (reference sequence). The CDR3 region is CAGSFISRAGVSDTQYF. CDR3 sequence (DNA): TGTGCCGGTAGTTTTATTTCGAGGGCGGGAGTCTCGGATACGCAGTATTTT.

Comment on this clonotype: At one end, the junction sequence differs from germline, possibly due to a read error. This chain uses TRBV7-9 with TRBJ2-3; the match to TRBD2 covers 11 bases. The CDR3 length is 12 residues. Germline CDR1 and CDR2: SEHNR and FQNEAQ (reference sequence). CDR3 DNA: TGTGCCAGCAGCATTCCGACTAGCGGGGTAGTATTT. It yields the protein CASSIPTSGVVF.

The rearrangement uses TRBV5-6 and TRBJ2-7; 7 bases are a match to TRBD2. Germline values: CDR1 SGHDT, CDR2 YYEEEE. Trimming removed 2 bases from V and 3 bases from J; junction bases left unmatched: 8. The CDR3 has 15 residues. The CDR3 region is CASSLDAGANYEQYF. The CDR3 DNA reads as TGTGCCAGCAGCTTAGATGCGGGAGCGAACTACGAGCAGTACTTC.

This clonotype has a count of ten or more. This rearrangement joins TRBV28 to TRBJ1-2; perhaps TRBD1 as D (5 bases). From germline, CDR1 is MDHEN and CDR2 SYDVKM. The CDR3 consists of 14 residues. The V and J ends lost 3 bases and 2 bases respectively, with 10 bases between them. In nucleotides, the CDR3 is TGTGCCAGCAGTTTGGGACTAAACAACTATGGCTACACCTTC. Its protein product is CASSLGLNNYGYTF.

In this sample, this clonotype turned up many times. V and J are TRBV5-1 and TRBJ2-5, with 13 bases fitting TRBD2. The CDR3 has 18 residues. The germline gives CDR1 SGHRS, CDR2 YFSETQ. V lost 2 bases to trimming and J lost 1 base; unmatched junction nucleotides: 8. CDR3 DNA sequence: TGCGCCAGCAGCTTCGGGAGACTAGCGGGGGGCCCCCAAGAGACCCAGTACTTC. Its translation is CASSFGRLAGGPQETQYF.

The chain has TRBV7-2 and TRBJ2-7; 10 bases line up with TRBD1. Trimming at V came to 3 bases and at J to 2 bases, leaving 7 bases not matched to a gene. This CDR3 comprises 16 residues. From germline, CDR1 is SGHTA and CDR2 FQGNSA. CDR3 sequence (DNA): TGTGCCAGCAGCTTTACGGGGACAGGGGCTCCCTACGAGCAGTACTTC. It is translated as CASSFTGTGAPYEQYF.

On this clonotype: A read error may account for a junction end that differs from germline. V gene TRBV4-1 combines with J gene TRBJ1-2; D is undetermined. This CDR3 is built from 16 residues. Germline V lookup: CDR1 MGHRA, CDR2 YSYEKL. The CDR3 protein is CASSQDAIVAADGFTF. As DNA, the CDR3 is TGCGCCAGCAGCCAAGATGCCATAGTGGCAGCTGATGGCTTCACCTTC.

The chain combines TRBV6-5 with TRBJ2-7, with D tentatively TRBD2 (6 bases). Trimming cost V 10 bases and J 2 bases, with 18 bases left between them. CDR3 length: 14 residues. Germline V gene sequence: CDR1 MNHEY, CDR2 SVGAGI. DNA of the CDR3: TGTGCCACACAACCGGGACTCGGGACCTACGAGCAGTACTTC. As protein: CATQPGLGTYEQYF.

Ten or more counts support this clonotype. The genes are TRBV7-9 and TRBJ2-3, with D unclear. The CDR3 length is 12 residues. Germline V lookup: CDR1 SEHNR, CDR2 FQNEAQ (reference sequence). V shed 4 bases and J shed 6 bases, with 8 bases lying between them. CDR3 region: CASSYGPDTQYF. The DNA of the CDR3 is TGTGCCAGCAGCTACGGCCCCGATACGCAGTATTTT.

On this clonotype itself: Compared with germline, one end of the junction differs, possibly owing to a read error. The genes are TRBV7-2 and TRBJ2-7, with D uncertain. The CDR3 totals 15 residues. Germline CDR1 and CDR2: SGHTA and FQGNSA. CDR3 sequence reads: CVSSLVPMGSYEQYF. CDR3 coding DNA: TGTGTCAGCAGCTTGGTCCCCATGGGCTCCTACGAGCAGTACTTC.